These 22 T cell receptor beta chains were all obtained from the same sample, sequenced in a study of T cell repertoires in cytomegalovirus infection. TCRdb called the reads again in MiXCR, with one record for every CDR3 protein. The profile shows nearly 550,000 distinct CDR3 sequences, 15% to 20% of them singletons. Sequencing input: CD8+ T cells from PBMCs. These receptors all stem from a human donor in good health (CMV status not recorded). Some clones in this sample may be carry-over from other donors' samples.

The rearrangement joins TRBV28 to TRBJ2-7, with 7 nucleotides matching TRBD1. This CDR3 is 17 amino acids long. Germline lookup yields CDR1 MDHEN and CDR2 SYDVKM. With 2 bases clipped from V and 5 bases from J, the junction kept 15 bases outside the gene matches. In DNA form, the CDR3 reads TGTGCCAGCAGTTTAAGAGGATGGGACAGAAGAAGGAACGAGCAGTACTTC. Translated: CASSLRGWDRRRNEQYF.

This clonotype was recorded a few times. This chain joins TRBV19 and TRBJ2-1; no definite D call. V lost 7 bases and J lost 1, with 14 bases in between. The CDR3 runs 15 residues. Germline V CDR1 and CDR2: LNHDA, SQIVND (reference sequence). The chain's CDR3 is CASKVSVGSYNEQFF. CDR3 nucleotide sequence: TGTGCCAGTAAGGTGAGCGTCGGTTCCTACAATGAGCAGTTCTTC.

In the case of this clonotype: A read error may explain this, as a much larger clone is one base away. V usage is TRBV7-6 and J usage is TRBJ2-3; 8 positions match TRBD2. This CDR3 has 15 residues. The germline CDR1 and CDR2 sequences are SGHVS and FNYEAQ. CDR3 loop: CAGRGGGPRTDMQYF. CDR3 coding DNA: TGTGCCGGTCGGGGGGGCGGTCCCCGCACAGATATGCAGTATTTT.

This clonotype appeared many times. Here the CDR3 reads CASRPGGMNTEAFF. The CDR3 region has the DNA TGTGCCAGCAGACCAGGGGGTATGAACACTGAAGCTTTCTTT. V is TRBV12-3 or TRBV12-4 and J is TRBJ1-1; the match to TRBD1 covers 7 bases. CDR3 length: 14 amino acids. The trim removed 6 bases at V and 0 bases at J, leaving 4 bases unmatched.

The chain couples TRBV28 to TRBJ2-1; a weak D match, TRBD2 (5 bases). CDR3 size: 14 residues. Germline V gives CDR1 MDHEN, CDR2 SYDVKM. V was cut by 7 bases and J by 9 bases, with 19 bases left in between. The CDR3 nucleotides are TGTGCCAGCACACCCCTCCGAGGGCTAAGTGAGCAGTTCTTC. Its protein product is CASTPLRGLSEQFF.

CDR3: CSASATGFYEQYF. CDR3 sequence (DNA): TGCAGTGCTAGTGCGACAGGGTTCTACGAGCAGTACTTC. The chain couples TRBV20-1 to TRBJ2-7, with TRBD1 matching over 7 bases. The CDR3 length is 13 residues. In germline, CDR1 is DFQATT, CDR2 SNEGSKA (reference sequence). The V gene end was trimmed by 3 bases and the J gene end by 3 bases; junction bases not matched to a gene: 5.

This chain joins TRBV30 and TRBJ1-5; D call uncertain. The germline V and J ends were trimmed by 5 bases and 7 bases, with 15 bases remaining between them. CDR1 is GTSNPN and CDR2 is SVGIG in the germline V gene (reference sequence). CDR3 length: 13 amino acids. CDR3: CAWARGGEQPQHF. The CDR3 region has the DNA TGTGCCTGGGCCCGGGGAGGAGAGCAGCCCCAGCATTTT.

This clonotype showed up many times. Here the CDR3 reads CAISDTVAYEQYF. The CDR3 nucleotides read TGTGCCATCAGTGATACGGTGGCTTACGAGCAGTACTTC. V is TRBV10-3 and J is TRBJ2-7, with D unresolved. There are 13 residues in the CDR3. Germline-derived CDR1 and CDR2 are ENHRY and SYGVKD. V was trimmed by 3 bases and J by 4 bases, leaving 10 bases between them.

This clonotype showed up just a few times. This chain links TRBV6-5 with TRBJ2-1; D remains unclear. Germline assignment: CDR1 MNHEY and CDR2 SVGAGI. Trimming stripped 2 bases from V and 8 bases from J, with 10 bases between. The CDR3 spans 13 residues. The CDR3 sequence: CASSYRRIDEQFF. CDR3 in DNA: TGTGCCAGCAGTTACCGCAGGATCGATGAGCAGTTCTTC.

The genes are TRBV29-1 and TRBJ2-5, with D maybe TRBD2 (5 bases). The ends were cut back, 2 bases at V and 3 bases at J, with 7 bases in the middle. CDR3 length equals 12 residues. Looked up from germline, CDR1 is SQVTM and CDR2 is ANQGSEA. CDR3 sequence reads: CSVEFSEETQYF. DNA for the CDR3: TGCAGCGTTGAATTTAGCGAAGAGACCCAGTACTTC.

This clonotype has just a few counts. V and J are TRBV3-1 and TRBJ1-2; the D is unclear. The CDR3 sequence is 17 residues long. V gave up 2 bases and J gave up 0 bases, with 16 bases separating them. Germline CDR1 is LGHDT and CDR2 is YNNKEL (reference sequence). CDR3 region: CASSQRPRRSANYGYTF. CDR3 bases: TGTGCCAGCAGCCAAAGGCCGAGGCGGTCAGCTAACTATGGCTACACCTTC.

With respect to this clonotype: Lacking the conserved final phenylalanine or tryptophan, this CDR3 likely reflects a read error. This chain joins TRBV4-1 and TRBJ1-4, with 7 bases that match TRBD1. Germline CDR1 reads MGHRA; CDR2 reads YSYEKL. Trimming cost V 3 bases and J 5 bases; bases outside gene matches: 12. The CDR3 runs to 17 residues. Written as DNA, the CDR3 is TGCGCCAGCAGCCACCCCCGGGATGGGACAGAAAATGAAAAACTGTTTTAT. Protein: CASSHPRDGTENEKLFY.

There are a few counts of this clonotype. This rearrangement joins TRBV27 to TRBJ2-1; D might be TRBD1 or TRBD2, each matching 5 bases. CDR3 size: 15 residues. V lost 6 bases, J lost 5 bases, and 17 bases lay in between. Germline CDR1 MNHEY, CDR2 SMNVEV (reference sequence). The CDR3: CASRGRAAFNNEQFF. DNA of the CDR3: TGTGCCAGCAGGGGGCGGGCGGCCTTTAACAATGAGCAGTTCTTC.

The chain links TRBV5-1 to TRBJ2-5; 9 nucleotides line up with TRBD2. Germline V gene sequence: CDR1 SGHRS, CDR2 YFSETQ. CDR3 length equals 16 residues. V shed 0 bases, J shed 3 bases, and the junction held 6 bases outside the gene matches. The DNA for the CDR3 is TGCGCCAGCAGCTTGGCGCGAGCGGGGGGTGAAGAGACCCAGTACTTC. Its translation is CASSLARAGGEETQYF.

The V call is TRBV2, the J call TRBJ1-5; perhaps TRBD1 as D (6 bases). The germline gives CDR1 SNHLY, CDR2 FYNNEI. This CDR3 spans 15 amino acids. The V and J ends lost 2 bases and 0 bases respectively, with 8 bases between them. CDR3 coding DNA: TGTGCCAGCAGTGAAAACAGGGCTAGCAATCAGCCCCAGCATTTT. Translating it yields CASSENRASNQPQHF.

As for this clonotype: Being one base from a much bigger clone, this may be a read error. The chain uses TRBV28 and TRBJ2-1, with D perhaps TRBD2 (6 bases). V was pared by 9 bases and J by 4 bases, with 19 bases between. The CDR3 totals 15 residues. From germline, CDR1 is MDHEN and CDR2 SYDVKM. CDR3 sequence: CARSGRSSLYNEQFF. In DNA form, the CDR3 reads TGTGCCAGATCAGGGAGGTCCTCGCTTTACAATGAGCAGTTCTTC.

V gene TRBV4-2 combines with J gene TRBJ1-4; D is possibly TRBD1 (5 bases). Trimming shortened V by 0 bases and J by 5 bases, and 13 bases separated the two germline ends. The CDR3 spans 16 residues. Germline V gene sequence: CDR1 LGHNA, CDR2 YNFKEQ. CDR3 DNA: TGTGCCAGCAGCCAAGATTCGGGTGAGGGGAATGAAAAACTGTTTTTT. Protein product: CASSQDSGEGNEKLFF.

This clonotype has more than one count but fewer than ten. The CDR3 loop reads CASSILPHGLTYGYTF. CDR3 sequence (DNA): TGTGCCAGTAGTATTTTACCCCACGGATTAACCTATGGCTACACCTTC. The J gene is TRBJ1-2, the V gene TRBV19; D unclear. With 3 bases removed from V and 4 bases from J, the gap between germline ends came to 18 bases. The germline gives CDR1 LNHDA, CDR2 SQIVND (reference sequence). The CDR3 runs to 16 residues.

In regard to this clonotype: Compared with germline, one end of the junction differs, possibly owing to a read error. The chain is built from TRBV5-1 and TRBJ2-1; TRBD1 agrees at 9 bases. Per the germline V gene, CDR1 is SGHRS and CDR2 is YFSETQ. The CDR3 extends over 15 amino acids. CDR3 amino acids: CVSSLGQGLNNEQFF. CDR3 in DNA: TGCGTCAGCAGCTTGGGACAGGGTCTGAACAATGAGCAGTTCTTC.

This clonotype was counted ten times or more. This rearrangement joins TRBV4-1 to TRBJ1-1; 10 nucleotides match TRBD1. V lost 3 bases to trimming and J lost 3 bases; unmatched junction nucleotides: 4. Germline values: CDR1 MGHRA, CDR2 YSYEKL. The CDR3 loop spans 15 amino acids. Here the CDR3 reads CASSHPGTGDTEAFF. CDR3 DNA sequence: TGCGCCAGCAGCCATCCCGGGACAGGGGACACTGAAGCTTTCTTT.

This clonotype was found many times. The gene calls are TRBV3-1 and TRBJ2-5; the D is unclear. CDR1 LGHDT and CDR2 YNNKEL come from the germline V gene (reference sequence). This CDR3 has 12 residues. Trimming cost V 0 bases and J 4 bases, with 3 bases left between them. As DNA, the CDR3 is TGTGCCAGCAGCCAAGATCTAGAGACCCAGTACTTC. This sequence encodes CASSQDLETQYF.

This clonotype was found many times. This chain connects TRBV2 to TRBJ2-1, with D maybe TRBD2 (6 bases). Germline V gene data show CDR1 as SNHLY and CDR2 as FYNNEI. This CDR3 is built from 12 residues. The ends were cut back, 10 bases at V and 7 bases at J, with 14 bases in the middle. The CDR3 is CAIDGGGNEQFF. The CDR3 DNA reads as TGTGCCATCGACGGGGGAGGAAATGAGCAGTTCTTC.